In its sample, the clone carrying this T cell receptor beta chain was seen once. This sample stems from a study of shared T cell receptors in the human thymus. V shed 5 bases, J shed 6 bases, and the junction held 8 bases outside the gene matches. This CDR3 region has 16 residues. Sequencing used immunoSEQ multiplex PCR; TCRdb keeps in-frame clones, though not all of them. Here the sample spans more than 300,000 clones, roughly 94% being singletons. The gene calls are TRBV23-1 and TRBJ2-4; 12 bases agree with TRBD1. TRBV23-1 is sorted into the ORF group, with uncertain function. The clonotype originates from a human donor. Sample: thymocytes. The CDR3 loop reads CASSNRDRGLGNIQYF. As DNA, the CDR3 is TGCGCCAGCAGTAACCGGGACAGGGGGCTGGGAAACATTCAGTACTTC.